Listed below are T cell receptor beta chains from one sample, sequenced in a study of shared clonotypes between healthy human individuals. Sequencing was performed with immunoSEQ multiplex PCR; in TCRdb, only in-frame clones are kept and a portion is missing. The table lists some 2.1 million clones, about 93% of them singletons. What was sequenced was naive CD8+ T cells from PBMCs. The receptor source for this set is a man between 18 and 35 years old in good health. Some clones in this sample may be carry-over from other donors' samples. Each CDR3 is given with its conserved first and last residue. Fields, in order: clone size, V gene, D gene, J gene, CDR3 DNA, CDR3 protein. D genes are given only for firm matches. Some rows have no size entry. The others give once, few or many, or a class for an expanded clone.

few	TRBV30	-	TRBJ1-1	TGTGCCTGGAGTTGGGGAGTAGAAGCTTTCTTT	CAWSWGVEAFF
-	TRBV7-9	-	TRBJ2-1	TGTGCCAGCAGCTTCTCCCCGTTCCAGTTCTTC	CASSFSPFQFF
-	TRBV6-5	-	TRBJ1-1	TGTGCCAGCAGTTACTCATTTTCCGGGAACACTGAAGCTTTCTTT	CASSYSFSGNTEAFF
-	TRBV5-6	-	TRBJ2-4	TGTGCCAGCAGCCCGGGACTGGGACCCCTTTTAGGCATTCAGTACTTC	CASSPGLGPLLGIQYF
-	TRBV6-1	-	TRBJ1-4	TGTGCCAGCAGTGTGGGACGGACTAATGAAAAACTGTTTTTT	CASSVGRTNEKLFF
-	TRBV11-2	-	TRBJ1-4	TGTGCCAGCAGCTTAGATGTGGTGCCCGCAACTAATGAAAAACTGTTTTTT	CASSLDVVPATNEKLFF
-	TRBV9	TRBD2	TRBJ2-1	TGTGCCAGCAGCTCACTAGCGGGGGCGGACAATGAGCAGTTCTTC	CASSSLAGADNEQFF
-	TRBV10-1	-	TRBJ2-7	TGCGCCAGCAGTGAGTTAGGTGGAGAGCAGTACTTC	CASSELGGEQYF
-	TRBV27	-	TRBJ2-7	TGTGCCAGCAGTTCGTACAGCTACGAGCAGTACTTC	CASSSYSYEQYF
once	TRBV7-9	-	TRBJ2-2	TGTGCCAGCACCTTAGGGGGGCTCGGCACCGGGGAGCTGTTTTTT	CASTLGGLGTGELFF
-	TRBV7-3	-	TRBJ2-3	TGTGCCAGCAGCTTGCAACTAGCTACCACAGATACGCAGTATTTT	CASSLQLATTDTQYF
-	TRBV6-5	-	TRBJ1-3	TGTGCCAGCAGTTACAGGGGGGGCAGAGGAAACACCATATATTTT	CASSYRGGRGNTIYF
-	TRBV5-6	-	TRBJ2-4	TGTGCCAGCAGCCAGGGAATGGGAATGAACATTCAGTACTTC	CASSQGMGMNIQYF
-	TRBV4-1	TRBD1	TRBJ1-2	TGCGCCAGCAGCCAAGCCATACTAATCCCGGGACAGCCTAACTATGGCTACACCTTC	CASSQAILIPGQPNYGYTF
once	TRBV27	TRBD2	TRBJ2-7	TGTGCCAGCACCACTATAGCGGGGGCTTACGAGCAGTACTTC	CASTTIAGAYEQYF
-	TRBV27	-	TRBJ1-1	TGTGCCAGCAGTGTAACCCAGGGGAATACTGAAGCTTTCTTT	CASSVTQGNTEAFF
-	TRBV6-1	-	TRBJ1-4	TGTGCCAGCAGAACATACAGAGCAACTAATGAAAAACTGTTTTTT	CASRTYRATNEKLFF
-	TRBV10-1	-	TRBJ2-7	TGCGCCAGCAGTGAGAACGGTTCGGGGGACACTACCTCCTACGAGCAGTACTTC	CASSENGSGDTTSYEQYF
-	TRBV20-1	-	TRBJ1-2	TGCAGCGATGAACGCTATGGCTACACCTTC	CSDERYGYTF
once	TRBV6-5	TRBD1	TRBJ2-7	TGTGCCAGCAGTGACGACAGGGGGGGAAACGAGCAGTACTTC	CASSDDRGGNEQYF
-	TRBV4-2	-	TRBJ1-5	TGTGCCAGCAGCCCTAAAGGGTTTGGGGGTGTCCAGCCCCAGCATTTT	CASSPKGFGGVQPQHF
-	TRBV29-1	-	TRBJ2-1	TGCAGCTCACGGGGCTCGGGGGATTACAATGAGCAGTTCTTC	CSSRGSGDYNEQFF
once	TRBV7-9	-	TRBJ2-5	TGTGCCACCGGGGCTGGGGCAGAGACCCAGTACTTC	CATGAGAETQYF
-	TRBV15	-	TRBJ1-5	TGTGCCACCAGCAGCAGGGGTTTACAGCCCCAGCATTTT	CATSSRGLQPQHF
-	TRBV27	-	TRBJ2-1	TGTGCCAGCAGTTTGTTGGCGGGATTGCAGTTCTTC	CASSLLAGLQFF
-	TRBV10-3	-	TRBJ2-5	TGTGCCATCAGTGAAGACAGATACCAAGAGACCCAGTACTTC	CAISEDRYQETQYF
-	TRBV4-2	-	TRBJ1-1	TGTGCCAGCAGGTCTCCCCCCACCCCGAACACTGAAGCTTTCTTT	CASRSPPTPNTEAFF
-	TRBV9	TRBD2	TRBJ2-4	TGTGCCAGCAGCGCATCTAGCGGGAGAGGGGCCAAAAACATTCAGTACTTC	CASSASSGRGAKNIQYF
once	TRBV6-1	-	TRBJ1-2	TGTGCCAGCACCGAGACAGACAGGGGCTACACCTTC	CASTETDRGYTF
-	TRBV28	-	TRBJ1-5	TGTGCCAGCCGCGGGGGCAATCAGCCCCAGCATTTT	CASRGGNQPQHF
-	TRBV7-9	-	TRBJ2-3	TGTGCCAGCAGCTACAGGGAGGATACGCAGTATTTT	CASSYREDTQYF
-	TRBV11-2	TRBD1	TRBJ2-1	TGTGCCAGCAGCTTCGGGACAGTCAATGAGCAGTTCTTC	CASSFGTVNEQFF
-	TRBV7-9	TRBD2	TRBJ2-1	TGTGCCAGCAGGGTAACTAGCGGGAGCTTCGATGAGCAGTTCTTC	CASRVTSGSFDEQFF
-	TRBV7-3	TRBD1	TRBJ2-5	TGTGCCAAGGGACAGGGGCAAGAGACCCAGTACTTC	CAKGQGQETQYF
-	TRBV27	-	TRBJ2-3	TGTGCCAGCAGTTTACTCGGACAGACCACAGATACGCAGTATTTT	CASSLLGQTTDTQYF
-	TRBV4-1	TRBD2	TRBJ2-7	TGCGCCAGCAGCCAGGGAGGGACGTACGAGCAGTACTTC	CASSQGGTYEQYF
-	TRBV27	-	TRBJ2-7	TGTGCCAGCAGCCTGATGGACAGAGGCATCTACGAGCAGTACTTC	CASSLMDRGIYEQYF
-	TRBV4-1	TRBD1	TRBJ2-5	TGCGCCAGCAGCCAGGACAACAGGGGTGGTGAGACCCAGTACTTC	CASSQDNRGGETQYF
-	TRBV14	TRBD2	TRBJ2-7	TGTGCCAGCAGCCAAGATGGACTAGCGGGAGGGCGAGGCGAGCAGTACTTC	CASSQDGLAGGRGEQYF
-	TRBV7-9	-	TRBJ2-6	TGTGCCAGCAGCTACCCGGGACGTACTATTTCTGGGGCCAACGTCCTGACTTTC	CASSYPGRTISGANVLTF
-	TRBV2	-	TRBJ1-5	TGTGCCAGCAGTGAAGCCCTTAGAAAGCAGCCCCAGCATTTT	CASSEALRKQPQHF
-	TRBV2	TRBD2	TRBJ2-1	TGTGCCAGCAGTGAGGCGGGAGGAATCAGTGAGCAGTTCTTC	CASSEAGGISEQFF
-	TRBV19	-	TRBJ2-1	TGTGCCAGTAGTATCTCCGGGGGTTATTACAATGAGCAGTTCTTC	CASSISGGYYNEQFF
-	TRBV27	TRBD1	TRBJ2-7	TGTGCCAGCAGTTGGTCCGGGACAGGGTACGAGCAGTACTTC	CASSWSGTGYEQYF
once	TRBV4-1	-	TRBJ2-2	TGCGCCAGCAGCCAAGATAGCCCCCGGGGGCTAGACGGGGAGCTGTTTTTT	CASSQDSPRGLDGELFF